The 22 T cell receptor beta chains below all came from one sample that was sequenced in a study of shared clonotypes between healthy human individuals. Sequencing was performed with immunoSEQ multiplex PCR; in TCRdb, only in-frame clones are kept and a portion is missing. The table has millions of clones, approximately 95% seen once; the top ten hold around 0.4%. The specimen sequenced was naive CD4+ T cells from PBMCs. Documented subset: CD45RA+ positively selected. Every receptor here comes from a man between 18 and 29 years old in good health. Some clones in this sample may be carry-over from other donors' samples.

This clone was detected a few times. V gene TRBV28 combines with J gene TRBJ1-4; D gene unclear. The V end lost 7 bases, the J end lost 8 bases, and 11 bases lay between the germline ends. CDR3 length: 12 residues. Germline CDR1 MDHEN, CDR2 SYDVKM. The CDR3 nucleotides are TGTGCCAGCAACTCTGGTGGAGAAAAACTGTTTTTT. It yields the protein CASNSGGEKLFF.

The chain's CDR3 is CASSFYRDRALFSGNTIYF. DNA of the CDR3: TGTGCCAGCAGCTTTTATAGGGACAGGGCGCTGTTCTCTGGAAACACCATATATTTT. This sequence joins TRBV5-6 and TRBJ1-3, with 9 bases matching TRBD1. Germline V gives CDR1 SGHDT, CDR2 YYEEEE. The CDR3 is 19 amino acids. V gave up 2 bases and J gave up 0 bases; unmatched junction bases: 12.

The chain uses TRBV5-1 and TRBJ2-5; the match to TRBD2 covers 12 bases. The germline V gene encodes CDR1 SGHRS and CDR2 YFSETQ. Trimming cost V 4 bases and J 2 bases; bases outside gene matches: 9. The CDR3 spans 17 residues. The CDR3 sequence is CASSPEATSGGQETQYF. The CDR3 bases are TGCGCCAGCAGCCCGGAGGCCACTAGCGGGGGGCAAGAGACCCAGTACTTC.

A word on this clone: Additional DNA sequences in this sample encode the identical CDR3. J is TRBJ2-1 and V is TRBV7-9; unclear D gene. In germline, CDR1 is SEHNR, CDR2 FQNEAQ (reference sequence). V shed 1 base and J shed 0 bases, with 7 bases lying between them. CDR3 length: 15 amino acids. The CDR3 sequence: CASSLEASSYNEQFF. Here the CDR3 DNA reads TGTGCCAGCAGCTTAGAGGCAAGCTCCTACAATGAGCAGTTCTTC.

In regard to this clone: One junction end disagrees with the germline gene, perhaps due to a read error. The V gene is TRBV5-4, the J gene TRBJ2-3, with 7 bases aligning to TRBD2. This CDR3 is built from 15 residues. Germline CDR1 reads SGHNT; CDR2 reads YYREEE (reference sequence). The CDR3 nucleotides are TGCGCCAGCAGCCAGATACCCGGGGGGAAGGCTACGCAGTATTTT. Protein: CASSQIPGGKATQYF.

CDR3 nucleotide sequence: TGCGCCAGCAGTTTCGACAGTACTAATGAAAAACTGTTTTTT. Encoded protein: CASSFDSTNEKLFF. This sequence joins TRBV5-1 and TRBJ1-4; perhaps TRBD1 as D (5 bases). The CDR3 totals 14 residues. The V gene lost 5 bases and the J gene lost 2 bases, with 10 bases spanning the gap. Looked up from germline, CDR1 is SGHRS and CDR2 is YFSETQ.

V and J are TRBV7-6 and TRBJ2-3; possible D gene TRBD1, 5 bases. Germline V gene lookup returns CDR1 SGHVS and CDR2 FNYEAQ. V was trimmed by 5 bases and J by 0 bases, leaving 12 bases between them. The length of the CDR3 is 15 residues. CDR3 protein: CASSPWTRSTDTQYF. Here the CDR3 DNA reads TGTGCCAGCAGCCCATGGACAAGGAGCACAGATACGCAGTATTTT.

As concerns this clone: A read error may account for a junction end that differs from germline. This chain uses TRBV14 with TRBJ2-2, with TRBD2 matching over 14 bases. The V gene's germline CDR1 is SGHDN and CDR2 FVKESK. The CDR3 is 18 amino acids. The CDR3 DNA follows: TGTGCCAGCAGCCAACTCGGACTAGCGGGAGGTGCAGCCGGGGAGCTGCTTTTT. It encodes CASSQLGLAGGAAGELLF.

The chain couples TRBV5-1 to TRBJ2-7, with a weak D call TRBD2 (5 bases). Germline V gene data show CDR1 as SGHRS and CDR2 as YFSETQ. V was pared by 0 bases and J by 0 bases, with 16 bases between. CDR3 size: 17 residues. The CDR3 loop reads CASSLVGGGLSSYEQYF. In nucleotides, the CDR3 is TGCGCCAGCAGCTTGGTTGGCGGCGGGCTGAGCTCCTACGAGCAGTACTTC.

The chain carries TRBV9 and TRBJ2-1; D remains ambiguous. CDR1 and CDR2 (germline): SGDLS, YYNGEE. Between the trimmed V and J ends, which lost 3 bases and 6 bases, there was a span of 13 bases. CDR3 length equals 14 residues. CDR3 in amino acids: CASSAANRRNEQFF. The CDR3 coding sequence is TGTGCCAGCAGCGCAGCTAATAGACGCAATGAGCAGTTCTTC. Full variable domain (missing parts from reference TRBV9 and TRBJ2-1): DSGVTQTPKHLITATGQRVTLRCSPRSGDLSVYWYQQSLDQGLQFLIQYYNGEERAKGNILERFSAQQFPDLHSELNLSSLELGDSALYFCASSAANRRNEQFFGPGTRLTVL.

The rearrangement joins TRBV5-4 to TRBJ1-1; D might be TRBD1 (6 bases). V lost 3 bases and J 1 base, leaving 13 bases between the germline ends. This CDR3 is 15 amino acids long. Germline values: CDR1 SGHNT, CDR2 YYREEE (reference sequence). CDR3 DNA: TGTGCCAGCAGCTCACAGGGCCAAACGAACACTGAAGCTTTCTTT. This codes for CASSSQGQTNTEAFF.

This clone is a singleton in its sample. The same CDR3 arises from other DNA sequences in this sample as well. The chain links TRBV20-1 to TRBJ1-1; D remains unclear. V lost 0 bases and J lost 3, with 2 bases in between. Germline-derived CDR1 and CDR2 are DFQATT and SNEGSKA (reference sequence). The CDR3 contains 11 residues. CDR3 DNA: TGCAGTGCTAGAGACGACACTGAAGCTTTCTTT. Protein: CSARDDTEAFF.

The V gene is TRBV5-6, the J gene TRBJ2-1, with D perhaps TRBD2 (6 bases). Trimming removed 3 bases from V and 4 bases from J, with 11 bases in between. CDR3 size: 14 residues. The germline CDR1 and CDR2 sequences are SGHDT and YYEEEE. Here the CDR3 reads CASSSRERYNEQFF. The CDR3, as DNA: TGTGCCAGCAGCTCTCGGGAGCGGTACAATGAGCAGTTCTTC. The full variable domain, with the rest looked up from reference TRBV5-6 and TRBJ2-1, is DAGVTQSPTHLIKTRGQQVTLRCSPKSGHDTVSWYQQALGQGPQFIFQYYEEEERQRGNFPDRFSGHQFPNYSSELNVNALLLGDSALYLCASSSRERYNEQFFGPGTRLTVL.

In its sample, this clone was seen once. CDR3 region: CSVHHDRGDGNTGELFF. In DNA, the CDR3 is TGCAGCGTTCACCACGACAGGGGAGACGGGAACACCGGGGAGCTGTTTTTT. The chain employs TRBV29-1 and TRBJ2-2; 8 bases agree with TRBD1. The length of the CDR3 is 17 residues. V dropped 5 bases and J dropped 1; count of bases not matched to a gene: 12. Germline CDR1 is SQVTM and CDR2 is ANQGSEA.

CDR3: CASSEQGAFQETQYF. Here the CDR3 DNA reads TGTGCCAGCAGTGAACAGGGGGCCTTTCAAGAGACCCAGTACTTC. This rearrangement joins TRBV2 to TRBJ2-5; 8 bases are shared with TRBD1. This CDR3 spans 15 amino acids. Unmatched junction bases numbered 4, after V lost 2 bases and J lost 2 bases. Looked up from germline, CDR1 is SNHLY and CDR2 is FYNNEI.

As for this clone: Other DNA variants within this sample encode the same CDR3. V is TRBV5-1 and J is TRBJ1-1; 9 bases are a match to TRBD1. CDR3 length: 15 residues. Germline CDR1 SGHRS, CDR2 YFSETQ. The trim removed 4 bases at V and 1 base at J, leaving 5 bases unmatched. CDR3 region: CASSLRTGANTEAFF. CDR3 coding DNA: TGCGCCAGCAGCCTAAGGACAGGGGCGAACACTGAAGCTTTCTTT.

This chain uses TRBV5-1 with TRBJ2-5; D is ambiguous. Germline-derived CDR1 and CDR2 are SGHRS and YFSETQ. The CDR3 totals 14 residues. With 1 base removed from V and 5 bases from J, the gap between germline ends came to 12 bases. The chain's CDR3 is CASSLPDKAETQYF. Written as DNA, the CDR3 is TGCGCCAGCAGCTTGCCCGACAAGGCGGAGACCCAGTACTTC.

The chain joins TRBV29-1 to TRBJ1-2, with no clear D. The CDR3 spans 15 residues. The germline CDR1 and CDR2 sequences are SQVTM and ANQGSEA. V lost 4 bases to trimming and J lost 5 bases, with 20 bases between them. This CDR3 reads CSVVWLWGVDYGYTF. The CDR3 DNA sequence: TGCAGCGTTGTGTGGTTGTGGGGTGTTGATTATGGCTACACCTTC.

The genes are TRBV18 and TRBJ2-5, with 14 bases matching TRBD2. The ends lost 5 bases at V and 3 bases at J; junction bases unmatched: 11. The CDR3 consists of 18 residues. CDR1 and CDR2 from the germline V gene are KGHSH and LQKENI. CDR3 bases: TGTGCCAGCTCATTACGACTAGCGGGAGGGCCTGTGGAAGAGACCCAGTACTTC. Amino acids: CASSLRLAGGPVEETQYF.

About this clone: Other DNA sequences of this sample code for an identical CDR3. The chain employs TRBV9 and TRBJ2-2; D ambiguous. V was clipped by 0 bases and J by 6 bases, with 6 bases between them. Germline V gene data show CDR1 as SGDLS and CDR2 as YYNGEE. The CDR3 extends over 13 amino acids. CDR3 amino acids: CASSVAGSGELFF. CDR3 DNA: TGTGCCAGCAGCGTAGCCGGGTCCGGGGAGCTGTTTTTT.

The chain links TRBV14 to TRBJ1-1, with 7 bases fitting TRBD1. V was clipped by 3 bases and J by 6 bases; unmatched bases: 4. The length of the CDR3 is 13 residues. Germline-derived CDR1 and CDR2 are SGHDN and FVKESK. The CDR3 nucleotides read TGTGCCAGCAGCCACCTCGACAGGGCTGAAGCTTTCTTT. Residues: CASSHLDRAEAFF.

This sequence joins TRBV5-1 and TRBJ1-1, with D unclear. The CDR3 has 15 residues. Germline values: CDR1 SGHRS, CDR2 YFSETQ. Deletions cut 1 base from V and 1 base from J, with 11 bases between. The DNA for the CDR3 is TGCGCCAGCAGCTTGTACGGTAACAGGAACACTGAAGCTTTCTTT. As protein: CASSLYGNRNTEAFF.